One and the same sample provided the 24 T cell receptor beta chains below, sequenced in a study of early T cells in non-severe SARS-CoV-2 infection. A single record per CDR3 protein comes from TCRdb applying MiXCR to the 5' RACE reads. The sample records approximately 50,000 distinct CDR3 sequences, 7.5% to 9.5% being singletons. The sequenced sample was whole blood. The receptor set was obtained from an adult who was a healthcare worker with PCR-confirmed SARS-CoV-2 infection or an uninfected control (not recorded which).

As for this clonotype: An end of the junction differs from the germline gene, which may be a read error. This rearrangement joins TRBV4-1 to TRBJ2-4; TRBD1 agrees at 9 bases. CDR1 and CDR2 (germline): MGHRA, YSYEKL. This CDR3 is built from 13 residues. The CDR3 DNA follows: TGCGCCAGCAGCCAATACGCCTGGGGGGACAGGGAATTC. This gives the protein CASSQYAWGDREF.

This clonotype has just a few counts. The V gene is TRBV18, the J gene TRBJ1-6; D is possibly TRBD1 (5 bases). The CDR3 consists of 15 residues. The V end lost 3 bases, the J end lost 10 bases, and 16 bases lay between the germline ends. Germline-derived CDR1 and CDR2 are KGHSH and LQKENI. The CDR3 sequence: CASSPGGGRDSPLHF. CDR3 in DNA: TGTGCCAGCTCACCCGGGGGAGGGCGAGACTCACCCCTCCACTTT.

Ten or more counts support this clonotype. This chain joins TRBV20-1 and TRBJ2-3; 15 positions match TRBD2. J gave up 0 bases and V 7 bases, and 8 bases lay outside the gene matches. Germline V CDR1 and CDR2: DFQATT, SNEGSKA (reference sequence). This CDR3 has 17 residues. The CDR3 region is CSVAGTSGGYSTDTQYF. The CDR3 DNA sequence: TGCAGTGTCGCCGGGACTAGCGGGGGGTACAGCACAGATACGCAGTATTTT.

The V call is TRBV30, the J call TRBJ2-1; TRBD2 agrees at 12 bases. The CDR3 spans 20 residues. Germline CDR1 reads GTSNPN; CDR2 reads SVGIG (reference sequence). V lost 5 bases to trimming and J lost 6 bases; unmatched junction nucleotides: 23. The CDR3 protein is CAWSNPPTSGRRGFGNEQFF. The DNA for the CDR3 is TGTGCCTGGTCCAACCCCCCGACTAGCGGGAGACGCGGGTTCGGCAATGAGCAGTTCTTC.

This chain links TRBV13 with TRBJ2-7; 12 bases agree with TRBD2. CDR1 PRHDT and CDR2 FYEKMQ come from the germline V gene (reference sequence). The CDR3 extends over 15 amino acids. The trim removed 4 bases at V and 7 bases at J, leaving 8 bases unmatched. CDR3 bases: TGTGCCAGCAGCTGGCGACTAGCGGGAGAGGAAGAGCAGTACTTC. Translated: CASSWRLAGEEEQYF.

This clonotype appeared a few times. The chain joins TRBV6-5 to TRBJ2-5, with a weak D call TRBD1 (7 bases). Germline-derived CDR1 and CDR2 are MNHEY and SVGAGI. This CDR3 spans 16 amino acids. V was clipped by 5 bases and J by 6 bases, with 22 bases between them. In nucleotides, the CDR3 is TGTGCCAGCAGTCCTCCCCCGGAGGGGGCGGGACAGACCCAGTACTTC. It yields the protein CASSPPPEGAGQTQYF.

This clonotype was recorded at least ten times. This chain uses TRBV2 with TRBJ2-3; 11 positions match TRBD2. The germline gives CDR1 SNHLY, CDR2 FYNNEI. V shed 5 bases and J 4 bases; nucleotides not matched to a gene: 5. The CDR3 loop spans 15 amino acids. The CDR3 DNA reads TGTGCCAGCAGTCCACTAGCGGGGGTCCCAGATACGCAGTATTTT. Translation: CASSPLAGVPDTQYF.

V usage is TRBV7-3 and J usage is TRBJ2-1; D tentatively fits TRBD1 or TRBD2 (5 bases each). CDR1 SGHTA and CDR2 FQGTGA come from the germline V gene. This CDR3 contains 12 residues. The V end was cut by 3 bases, the J end by 10 bases, with 10 bases between. CDR3 amino acids: CASSFSGTEQFF. CDR3 DNA: TGTGCCAGCAGCTTTAGTGGGACCGAGCAGTTCTTC.

As to this clonotype: The junction differs from germline at one of its ends, possibly a read error. The rearrangement uses TRBV10-2 and TRBJ2-3; either TRBD1 or TRBD2 may supply D (6 bases each). Per germline, CDR1 WSHSY and CDR2 SAAADI. This CDR3 is 16 amino acids long. The CDR3 is CTSSDSRGAATDTQYF. The CDR3 bases are TGCACCAGCAGTGATTCGAGGGGGGCCGCCACAGATACGCAGTATTTT.

This clonotype was observed at least ten times. The chain recombines TRBV10-2 with TRBJ2-1; 7 positions match TRBD2. Germline CDR1 and CDR2: WSHSY and SAAADI. Trimming took 0 bases from V and 2 from J; bases not matched to a gene: 7. This CDR3 spans 17 amino acids. For the CDR3, the DNA is TGCGCCAGCAGTGAGTCGGTGAGACTAGCAACCTACAATGAGCAGTTCTTC. Encoded protein: CASSESVRLATYNEQFF.

The table lists this clonotype with a few counts. The V gene is TRBV4-1, the J gene TRBJ2-3, with 11 positions matching TRBD2. Trimming removed 0 bases from V and 1 base from J; junction bases left unmatched: 0. This CDR3 comprises 16 residues. The germline CDR1 and CDR2 sequences are MGHRA and YSYEKL. As DNA, the CDR3 is TGCGCCAGCAGCCAAGAGACTAGCGGGGGCACAGATACGCAGTATTTT. The encoded protein is CASSQETSGGTDTQYF.

The gene calls are TRBV18 and TRBJ1-1; 7 bases align to TRBD1. The junction had 5 bases not matched to a gene; V was cut back by 3 bases and J by 1 base. CDR1 KGHSH and CDR2 LQKENI come from the germline V gene. This CDR3 has 15 amino acids. CDR3 in DNA: TGTGCCAGCTCACCTCAGGGGGTGGGGAACACTGAAGCTTTCTTT. This encodes CASSPQGVGNTEAFF.

This rearrangement joins TRBV6-2 or TRBV6-3 to TRBJ2-1; 8 bases fit TRBD1. This CDR3 is built from 13 residues. V lost 5 bases, J lost 6 bases, and 3 bases stayed unmatched. Germline V gene lookup returns CDR1 MNHEY and CDR2 SVGEGT. The CDR3 is CASSNTGGNEQFF. Written as DNA, the CDR3 is TGTGCCAGCAGTAATACAGGGGGCAATGAGCAGTTCTTC.

V usage is TRBV9 and J usage is TRBJ2-5; D tentatively fits TRBD1 or TRBD2 (7 bases each). There are 15 residues in the CDR3. Per the germline V gene, CDR1 is SGDLS and CDR2 is YYNGEE. V lost 4 bases to trimming and J lost 3 bases, with 16 bases between them. The DNA for the CDR3 is TGTGCCAGCAGCATCCAGGGGGGGGCAGAAGAGACCCAGTACTTC. Amino acid sequence: CASSIQGGAEETQYF.

This clonotype was counted ten times or more. The chain has TRBV15 and TRBJ1-6; 8 nucleotides align to TRBD1. Germline CDR1 is LNHNV and CDR2 is YYDKDF (reference sequence). Germline trimming cut 0 bases from V and 6 bases from J; bases unmatched to any gene: 4. The CDR3 is 16 amino acids. CDR3 nucleotide sequence: TGTGCCACCAGCAGAGAAGGGACAGGCGGTAATTCACCCCTCCACTTT. The encoded protein is CATSREGTGGNSPLHF.

This clonotype was observed a few times. This chain joins TRBV7-9 and TRBJ2-7, with D unresolved. The germline V gene encodes CDR1 SEHNR and CDR2 FQNEAQ (reference sequence). The V gene lost 0 bases and the J gene lost 3 bases, with 12 bases spanning the gap. This CDR3 spans 15 amino acids. The CDR3 sequence is CASSLAAQGLYEQYF. CDR3 DNA: TGTGCCAGCAGCTTAGCGGCCCAAGGGCTCTACGAGCAGTACTTC.

This clonotype was counted between two and nine times. The genes are TRBV5-1 and TRBJ2-7, with a tentative D call TRBD2 (6 bases). CDR1 is SGHRS, CDR2 YFSETQ, per germline. V lost 3 bases, J lost 1 base, and 23 bases lay in between. CDR3 length: 18 residues. The CDR3 is CASSYTLGGSGISYEQYF. Here the CDR3 DNA reads TGCGCCAGCAGCTACACTCTGGGAGGTAGCGGCATATCCTACGAGCAGTACTTC.

This clonotype was recorded a few times. This chain uses TRBV27 with TRBJ1-6; D ambiguous. Germline-derived CDR1 and CDR2 are MNHEY and SMNVEV (reference sequence). The CDR3 is made up of 13 amino acids. Trimming stripped 1 base from V and 7 bases from J, with 5 bases between. CDR3 DNA sequence: TGTGCCAGCAGTTTATTGGGAAATTCACCCCTCCACTTT. It is translated as CASSLLGNSPLHF.

The genes are TRBV6-1 and TRBJ2-7; 8 bases are shared with TRBD2. Germline V gene sequence: CDR1 MNHNS, CDR2 SASEGT. CDR3 size: 15 residues. V gave up 6 bases and J gave up 4 bases; unmatched junction bases: 11. The chain's CDR3 is CASRLSGVGTYEQYF. Here the CDR3 DNA reads TGTGCCAGCAGACTTAGCGGGGTAGGGACGTACGAGCAGTACTTC.

This clonotype was counted at least ten times. CDR3 loop: CASSDAYEQYF. The CDR3 region has the DNA TGTGCCAGCAGCGACGCCTACGAGCAGTACTTC. The V and J genes are TRBV9 and TRBJ2-7, with unresolved D. Germline CDR1 reads SGDLS; CDR2 reads YYNGEE. The CDR3 runs 11 residues. V was cut by 3 bases and J by 2 bases, with 3 bases left in between.

This clonotype has more than one count but fewer than ten. This CDR3 reads CASSLRTTNTGELFF. The CDR3 bases are TGCGCCAGCAGCCTCCGGACGACGAACACCGGGGAGCTGTTTTTT. The chain links TRBV5-1 to TRBJ2-2; D gene ambiguous. The CDR3 is made up of 15 amino acids. The germline V gene encodes CDR1 SGHRS and CDR2 YFSETQ. Trimming shortened V by 4 bases and J by 0 bases, and 10 bases separated the two germline ends.

This chain connects TRBV28 to TRBJ2-7; D gene unclear. Looked up from germline, CDR1 is MDHEN and CDR2 is SYDVKM. Trimming removed 3 bases at V and 6 bases at J, with 18 bases between. This CDR3 spans 15 amino acids. The CDR3 DNA reads as TGTGCCAGCAGTTTGCCCGGCAGCGCGGTCCCCGAGCAGTACTTC. It translates to CASSLPGSAVPEQYF. Supplemented by reference TRBV28 and TRBJ2-7, the full variable domain reads DVKVTQSSRYLVKRTGEKVFLECVQDMDHENMFWYRQDPGLGLRLIYFSYDVKMKEKGDIPEGYSVSREKKERFSLILESASTNQTSMYLCASSLPGSAVPEQYFGPGTRLTVT.

There are a few counts of this clonotype. The chain combines TRBV12-3 or TRBV12-4 with TRBJ1-1, with D possibly TRBD1 on 6 matching bases. This CDR3 has 19 residues. The V and J ends lost 3 bases and 0 bases respectively, with 23 bases between them. This CDR3 reads CASSFSSRGLTYLNTEAFF. The CDR3 DNA reads TGTGCCAGCAGTTTCAGTTCCCGGGGGCTTACTTATTTGAACACTGAAGCTTTCTTT.

The rearrangement joins TRBV12-3 or TRBV12-4 to TRBJ2-2, with no clear D. Trimming shortened V by 8 bases and J by 5 bases, and 12 bases separated the two germline ends. The CDR3 length is 13 residues. The CDR3 coding sequence is TGTGCCAGCTGCCAGGAAGGGACCGGGGAGCTGTTTTTT. Protein sequence: CASCQEGTGELFF.